Listed below are T cell receptor beta chains from one sample, sequenced in a study of CD8 T cells in Susac syndrome. TCRdb processed the immunoSEQ multiplex PCR reads anew with MiXCR; each CDR3 protein has one entry. The sample gives a few hundred thousand distinct CDR3 sequences, around 93% of which show up once; around 0.07% is in the top ten. Sequences were obtained from CD4+ T cells from PBMCs. All receptors come from a human donor with multiple sclerosis. The CDR3 runs from the conserved cysteine through the conserved F or W. A D gene is named only where the DNA matches it firmly. The listing skips clone size in some rows; elsewhere it reads once, few, many or a size class.

j_call v_call clone_size d_call cdr3_nt cdr3_aa
TRBJ1-5 TRBV4-1 . . TGCGCCAGCAGCCAATGGTCCGGCGGGATACAGCCCCAGCATTTT CASSQWSGGIQPQHF
TRBJ2-2 TRBV7-9 . . TGTGCCAGCAGCTTAGCGACAGTGAACACCGGGGAGCTGTTTTTT CASSLATVNTGELFF
TRBJ2-5 TRBV13 . TRBD2 TGTGCCAGCAGCTTAGCGTATGGGGCTAGCGGGGCCCAAGAGACCCAGTACTTC CASSLAYGASGAQETQYF
TRBJ1-4 TRBV27 . . TGTGCCAGCAGCTCTACAGGGTGGAATGATAATGAAAAACTGTTTTTT CASSSTGWNDNEKLFF
TRBJ2-5 TRBV14 . . TGTGCCAGCAGCCTCCAACTAGCCTCTGAGACCCAGTACTTC CASSLQLASETQYF
TRBJ2-2 TRBV6-1 . TRBD2 TGTGCCAGCCAGCTAGCGGGAGGTGGCACCGGGGAGCTGTTTTTT CASQLAGGGTGELFF
TRBJ2-1 TRBV7-9 . TRBD1 TGTGCCACAGCCCGACAGGGGGCCCACAATGAGCAGTTCTTC CATARQGAHNEQFF
TRBJ2-2 TRBV4-1 . . TGCGCCAGCAGCCAAGTTAGGACAGTTCGCGCCGGGGAGCTGTTTTTT CASSQVRTVRAGELFF
TRBJ1-6 TRBV20-1 . . TGCAGTGCTAGGCTCCAGGGGCAAGGGTCACCCCTCCACTTT CSARLQGQGSPLHF
TRBJ2-4 TRBV5-6 . TRBD1 TGTGCCAGCAGCTCAGGGGGCGCCATTCAGTACTTC CASSSGGAIQYF
TRBJ1-2 TRBV5-6 . TRBD1 TGTGCCAGCAGCTTGGCCATGTTACAGGGGGTTAACTATGGCTACACCTTC CASSLAMLQGVNYGYTF
TRBJ2-3 TRBV7-2 . TRBD2 TGTGCCAGCAGCTTAGCTGTCCGGACTAGGACAGATACGCAGTATTTT CASSLAVRTRTDTQYF
TRBJ1-2 TRBV24-1 . TRBD1 TGTGCCACCAGTGAGCGCGACAGGGACTATGGCTACACCTTC CATSERDRDYGYTF
TRBJ2-7 TRBV27 . . TGTGCCAGCCACGCCCAGTCAAGCTCCTACGAGCAGTACTTC CASHAQSSSYEQYF
TRBJ2-1 TRBV12-3/TRBV12-4 . . TGTGCCAGCATCAGGAGCGGCCTCGGGGGCAATGAGCAGTTCTTC CASIRSGLGGNEQFF
TRBJ2-6 TRBV11-2 . . TGTGCCAGCAGCTTAATGGGTGGTGGGGCCAACGTCCTGACTTTC CASSLMGGGANVLTF
TRBJ2-1 TRBV7-2 . . TGTGCCAGCAGCTTAAGGCAGGTCTACAATGAGCAGTTCTTC CASSLRQVYNEQFF
TRBJ1-2 TRBV3-1 . . TGTGCCAGCAGGCCGGGACCACCTAACTATGGCTACACCTTC CASRPGPPNYGYTF
TRBJ1-6 TRBV3-1 . . TGTGCCAGCAGCCAAGGGGGTTCACCCCTCCACTTT CASSQGGSPLHF
TRBJ2-1 TRBV15 . . TGTGCCACCAGTGAGCGGAGGGACTCCTACAATGAGCAGTTCTTC CATSERRDSYNEQFF
TRBJ2-3 TRBV30 . TRBD1 TGTGCCTGGACCGGACAGGGGGCAAATACGCAGTATTTT CAWTGQGANTQYF
TRBJ1-5 TRBV5-1 few . TGCGCCAGCAGTCCCGGGGGTAGCAATCAGCCCCAGCATTTT CASSPGGSNQPQHF